This TCR beta chain was retrieved from a study of cytomegalovirus exposure and HLA in healthy donors. Between the trimmed V and J ends, which lost 3 bases and 7 bases, there was a span of 13 bases. CDR1 GTSNPN and CDR2 SVGIG come from the germline V gene (reference sequence). This CDR3 region has 12 residues. Produced via immunoSEQ multiplex PCR; TCRdb's table is partial and in-frame only. The profile shows roughly 71,000 clones, 85% to 95% of them singletons. The J gene is TRBJ2-7, the V gene TRBV30, with a weak D call TRBD2 (6 bases). The TCR was taken from a woman between 18 and 29 years old in good health and CMV-seronegative. Sequencing input: PBMCs. The CDR3 DNA reads as TGTGCCTGGAGAGCTTTAGGGAGGGAGCAGTACTTC. It encodes CAWRALGREQYF.